This T cell receptor beta chain was sequenced in a study of cytomegalovirus exposure and HLA in healthy donors. Whole-study results and caveats: Cytomegalovirus association was listed for 164 TCR beta chains.

With regard to this clone: Its target is unknown.

Produced via immunoSEQ multiplex PCR; TCRdb's table is partial and in-frame only. This sample has about 190,000 clones; about 86% occur once, and the top ten carry 2.5% to 3%. The CDR3 consists of 11 residues. Germline V gene data show CDR1 as MNHEY and CDR2 as SMNVEV (reference sequence). V lost 10 bases and J 5 bases, leaving 10 bases between the germline ends. Source material: PBMCs. The chain couples TRBV27 to TRBJ2-3; TRBD1 is a possible D gene (5 bases). The sequence derives from a woman aged 18-30 years in good health and CMV-seropositive. In DNA form, the CDR3 reads TGTGCCATCTCAAGGGGAGATACGCAGTATTTT. It is translated as CAISRGDTQYF.